One sample yielded the 13 T cell receptor beta chains listed below, sequenced in a study of T-cell reconstitution after alpha-beta-depleted transplantation in children (dated by TCRdb to about 2016). Receptors were amplified or captured by PCR. Sequencing relied on an Illumina HiSeq 2500. TCR libraries were prepared with molecular barcoding, using unique molecular identifiers to normalize TCRbeta repertoire quantification. TCRdb ran its own pipeline on the public reads, namely fastp trimming at Q25 and MiXCR clone calling, and kept in-frame beta chains. Rows are unified per CDR3 protein, each entry keeping the most common DNA and genes. Present in this sample are about 600,000 distinct CDR3 sequences, about 10% of which were seen just once. Of the sample, less than 4.5% falls within the top ten clones. This sample comprised PBMCs from the stem cell graft donor, obtained from the stem cell graft. Source of these receptors: a human donor who donated a stem cell graft to a child with acute myeloid leukemia.

The table lists this clonotype with a few counts. V and J are TRBV7-6 and TRBJ1-3; D is undetermined. CDR1 and CDR2 from the germline V gene are SGHVS and FNYEAQ. V lost 5 bases to trimming and J lost 4 bases, with 12 bases between them. This CDR3 has 14 amino acids. The CDR3, as DNA: TGTGCCAGCAGCAGCCCCGGGTACGGAAACACCATATATTTT. Its protein product is CASSSPGYGNTIYF.

This clonotype came up many times. V usage is TRBV15 and J usage is TRBJ2-3; D gene ambiguous. The V gene's germline CDR1 is LNHNV and CDR2 YYDKDF (reference sequence). This CDR3 region has 15 residues. V was clipped by 1 base and J by 0 bases, with 8 bases between them. CDR3 sequence reads: CATSRGKGSTDTQYF. In DNA, the CDR3 is TGTGCCACCAGCAGAGGTAAAGGTAGCACAGATACGCAGTATTTT.

This clonotype appeared many times. The V and J genes are TRBV3-1 and TRBJ2-1, with TRBD2 matching over 8 bases. The germline CDR1 and CDR2 sequences are LGHDT and YNNKEL (reference sequence). This CDR3 is 16 amino acids long. The V and J ends lost 4 bases and 7 bases, in that order; junction bases with no gene match: 12. The CDR3 DNA sequence: TGTGCCAGCAGCCCCTCTCTGGGCGGGAGGTATAATGAGCAGTTCTTC. It codes for CASSPSLGGRYNEQFF.

This clonotype has a handful of counts. V gene TRBV7-6 combines with J gene TRBJ1-3; unclear D gene. Germline assignment: CDR1 SGHVS and CDR2 FNYEAQ. With 5 bases removed from V and 2 bases from J, the gap between germline ends came to 13 bases. CDR3 length: 15 residues. CDR3 sequence: CASSPLGEAGNTIYF. The CDR3, as DNA: TGTGCCAGCAGCCCCCTCGGGGAAGCTGGAAACACCATATATTTT. The full variable domain, its missing parts supplied by reference TRBV7-6 and TRBJ1-3, is GAGVSQSPRYKVTKRGQDVALRCDPISGHVSLYWYRQALGQGPEFLTYFNYEAQQDKSGLPNDRFSAERPEGSISTLTIQRTEQRDSAMYRCASSPLGEAGNTIYFGEGSWLTVV.

This clonotype was recorded a few times. The chain uses TRBV13 and TRBJ2-5, with 7 bases fitting TRBD2. Germline CDR1 is PRHDT and CDR2 is FYEKMQ (reference sequence). The CDR3 loop spans 17 amino acids. V shed 4 bases, J shed 5 bases, and the junction held 16 bases outside the gene matches. The CDR3 loop is CASSSRRAGVSLETQYF. The CDR3 DNA sequence: TGTGCCAGCAGCTCCCGTCGGGCGGGAGTTAGTCTTGAGACCCAGTACTTC.

This clonotype was observed a handful of times. The V gene is TRBV5-1, the J gene TRBJ2-5; 8 bases map to TRBD2. The length of the CDR3 is 14 residues. With 6 bases clipped from V and 4 bases from J, the junction kept 8 bases outside the gene matches. CDR1 and CDR2 (germline): SGHRS, YFSETQ. The chain's CDR3 is CASTVAGSRETQYF. As DNA, the CDR3 is TGCGCCAGCACTGTAGCGGGAAGTCGAGAGACCCAGTACTTC.

The chain employs TRBV5-1 and TRBJ2-2; tentative D call: TRBD2 (6 bases). Germline CDR1 reads SGHRS; CDR2 reads YFSETQ. The CDR3 length is 17 residues. V lost 0 bases and J lost 5, with 17 bases in between. The CDR3 nucleotides are TGCGCCAGCAGCTTGGCCATGGCTAGCGAGAATACCGGGGAGCTGTTTTTT. This gives the protein CASSLAMASENTGELFF.

This clonotype was seen repeatedly, ten times or more. V and J are TRBV7-2 and TRBJ1-5, with 8 nucleotides matching TRBD1. With V trimmed by 1 base and J by 6 bases, 2 bases remained unmatched. The V gene's germline CDR1 is SGHTA and CDR2 FQGNSA. The CDR3 has 14 amino acids. Written as DNA, the CDR3 is TGTGCCAGCAGCTTAGGGACAGGGTTTCAGCCCCAGCATTTT. This gives the protein CASSLGTGFQPQHF.

This sequence joins TRBV29-1 and TRBJ2-6; possibly TRBD1 for D (6 bases). Germline V CDR1 and CDR2: SQVTM, ANQGSEA. The CDR3 contains 14 residues. V lost 4 bases and J 2 bases, leaving 9 bases between the germline ends. CDR3 DNA: TGCAGCGTTGCCCCAGGGGCTGGGGCCAACGTCCTGACTTTC. This codes for CSVAPGAGANVLTF.

This clonotype was picked up a small number of times. V gene TRBV20-1 combines with J gene TRBJ2-1; 8 bases line up with TRBD2. Unmatched junction bases numbered 15, after V lost 3 bases and J lost 14 bases. The CDR3 is made up of 14 amino acids. CDR1 is DFQATT and CDR2 is SNEGSKA in the germline V gene (reference sequence). CDR3 in DNA: TGCAGTGCTAGGGTGGGGATGAGCGGGACTAGGAAGTTCTTC. It specifies CSARVGMSGTRKFF.

The V gene is TRBV5-1, the J gene TRBJ2-3, with D unresolved. The ends were cut back, 1 base at V and 5 bases at J, with 11 bases in the middle. Germline CDR1 is SGHRS and CDR2 is YFSETQ. CDR3 length: 14 residues. CDR3: CASSLPSSGDTQYF. CDR3 nucleotide sequence: TGCGCCAGCAGCTTGCCAAGCAGTGGAGATACGCAGTATTTT.

The J gene is TRBJ1-1, the V gene TRBV6-1; possibly TRBD1 for D (5 bases). Trimming removed 5 bases from V and 1 base from J, with 14 bases in between. The CDR3 has 15 amino acids. Germline V gives CDR1 MNHNS, CDR2 SASEGT. As DNA, the CDR3 is TGTGCCAGCAGTATCCGAAAAGGGACGAACACTGAAGCTTTCTTT. Residues: CASSIRKGTNTEAFF.

This clonotype was found many times. The CDR3 loop reads CASSFSEDEQFF. The CDR3 coding sequence is TGTGCCAGCAGCTTCTCAGAGGATGAGCAGTTCTTC. The chain joins TRBV7-9 to TRBJ2-1; the D is unclear. The CDR3 is made up of 12 amino acids. CDR1 is SEHNR, CDR2 FQNEAQ, per germline (reference sequence). V was cut by 3 bases and J by 8 bases, with 8 bases left in between.